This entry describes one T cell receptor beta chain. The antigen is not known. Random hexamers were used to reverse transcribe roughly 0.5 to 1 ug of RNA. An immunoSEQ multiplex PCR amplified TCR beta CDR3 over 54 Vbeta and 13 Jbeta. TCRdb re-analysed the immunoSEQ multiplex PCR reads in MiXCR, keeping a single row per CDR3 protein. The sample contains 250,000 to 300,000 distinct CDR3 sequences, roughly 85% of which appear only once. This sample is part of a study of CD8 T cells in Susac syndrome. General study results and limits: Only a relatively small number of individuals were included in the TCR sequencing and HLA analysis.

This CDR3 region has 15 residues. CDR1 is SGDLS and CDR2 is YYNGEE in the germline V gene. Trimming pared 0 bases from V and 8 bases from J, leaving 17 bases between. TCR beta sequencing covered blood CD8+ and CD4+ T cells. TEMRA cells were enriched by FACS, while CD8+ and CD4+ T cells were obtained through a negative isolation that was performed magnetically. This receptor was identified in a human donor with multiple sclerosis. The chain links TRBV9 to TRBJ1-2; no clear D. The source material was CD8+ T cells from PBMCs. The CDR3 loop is CASSVAGQDARGYTF. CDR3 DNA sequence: TGTGCCAGCAGCGTAGCTGGGCAGGACGCAAGGGGCTACACCTTC.